This T cell receptor beta chain was identified in a study of beta chain features in type 1 diabetes (dated by TCRdb to between 2017 and 2018). Concerning the study at large: No differences in mean age, gender distribution, total cell number or subset yield were found between patients and healthy donors. Regulatory and stem cell-like memory subsets were obtained from only 8 patients and roughly 8 healthy donors, while naive and central memory subsets were obtained from all 28 donors. Across all samples, roughly 110,000,000 sorted cells were examined, and cell number per subset correlated strongly with RNA yield. The study compared TCRB repertoires of sorted circulating CD4+ T cell subsets between recently diagnosed type 1 diabetes patients and matched healthy donors. Results and caveats for the whole study, not just this receptor: Naive, central memory and regulatory TCRB repertoires appeared more similar among patients than among healthy donors. Only small numbers of individuals were included in the HLA sub-analyses, which left unresolved whether HLA type had any influence on TCRB rearrangement. PCR may preferentially amplify shorter templates, but because patient and control samples were amplified and corrected together, any resulting skew would affect both groups equally. Type 1 diabetes patients showed a moderate but significant shortening of TCRB CDR3 length in all four CD4+ subsets. Because cDNA was sequenced instead of genomic DNA, activated cells with high expression could be over-represented, although the groups did not differ in activation or CD3 levels. Patients with type 1 diabetes made fewer insertions and deleted more nucleotides at VDJ recombination sites, implying thymic rearrangement abnormalities.

The CDR3, cysteine through phenylalanine, is 15 amino acids long. Only the CDR3 region is kept as DNA, spanning 45 bases read in frame from base 1. Clipping removes 6 bases from V and 3 bases from J, with 6 as the unmatched junction base count. The germline V gene (reference sequence) sets CDR1 to LNHDA and CDR2 to SQIVND. This clone was counted only a few times. The clone's antigen remains unknown. No quality values exist for individual bases; no much larger clone is one base distant. The High Capacity cDNA Reverse Transcription Kit was used to reverse transcribe all of the isolated RNA, meaning that expressed TCRB transcripts were what got sequenced. Naive, central memory and regulatory T cell samples underwent deep immunoSEQ sequencing, averaging around 3.6 million total reads per sample. After sorted cells were lysed in RLT buffer, RNA was extracted with DNase-treated RNeasy Micro or Mini kits, with the choice depending on cell number. Each cell subset was processed separately to prevent cross-contamination, with patient and healthy donor samples processed together. TCRB sequences were amplified from cDNA with the immunoSEQ multiplex PCR, producing 87-bp fragments spanning the CDR3 region. Sequencing of the amplicons was done on the Illumina HiSeq platform. The original methods were these. Synthetic template baselines were used to correct PCR bias computationally, reads within Hamming distance 2 were collapsed together, and singletons that could not be merged were discarded. Reads were aligned to IMGT to assign V, D and J genes, CDR3 length, and insertions or deletions at six rearrangement sites. Within each subset, clonotype counts were normalized to sorted cell number, and only after that were true diversity and Gini coefficients computed with the tcR R package. The overlap coefficient, calculated on TCRB nucleotide sequences, was used to measure repertoire sharing. As a proxy for the pre-selection repertoire, out-of-frame TCRB sequences from naive cells were analyzed. TCRdb's version of the immuneACCESS table is confined to in-frame rearrangements and falls short of the full clone set. An unresolved V gene accounts for under half of the shortfall where checked; the remainder is of unknown origin. That table supplies the V and J calls and clone size; D and trimming were determined from the DNA. Within this sample are 350,000 to 400,000 clones, with about 15% of them counted one time only. Of the sample, approximately 0.019% is held by the ten largest clones.

A single peripheral blood draw of about 116 mL on average was collected from each donor into heparinised tubes. Using a panel that included CD45RO, CCR7, CD25, CD127, CD95 and CD27, naive, central memory, regulatory and stem cell-like memory CD4+ T cells were sorted on a BD FACSAria II. A purity above 95% was achieved for all sorted populations. PBMCs were isolated right away by Lymphoprep density gradient centrifugation and were stained directly, without culture. So that batch effects would be minimized, each experiment stained and sorted samples in pairs, pairing one healthy donor with one patient.

The TCR was taken from a woman aged 18-29 years in good health. Specimen: naive CD4+ T cells from blood. According to the study, the label for this sample's cell subset or site signals: true naive CD4+ T cells. The V and J genes are TRBV19 and TRBJ1-5, with 9 middle bases fitting TRBD1. The DNA is as follows: TGTGCCAGTAGCAACCGGGACAGGGCCAATCAGCCCCAGCATTTT. Translated, it gives CASSNRDRANQPQHF.